The 21 T cell receptor beta chains below all came from one sample that was sequenced in a study of blood T cell repertoires in COVID-19. TCRdb keeps only in-frame clones here, not all; method: immunoSEQ multiplex PCR. The sample records fewer than 35,000 clones, about 85% being singletons. What was sequenced was peripheral blood. These receptor sequences come from a man aged 50 to 59 with active or convalescent COVID-19.

This chain links TRBV5-4 with TRBJ2-1; 7 nucleotides agree with TRBD2. This CDR3 spans 14 amino acids. J gave up 5 bases and V 1 base, and 3 bases lay outside the gene matches. Germline V gives CDR1 SGHNT, CDR2 YYREEE (reference sequence). This CDR3 reads CASSLRAGDNEQFF. For the CDR3, the DNA is TGTGCCAGCAGCTTGAGGGCGGGAGACAATGAGCAGTTCTTC. Together with reference TRBV5-4 and TRBJ2-1, the CDR3 gives the full variable domain: ETGVTQSPTHLIKTRGQQVTLRCSSQSGHNTVSWYQQALGQGPQFIFQYYREEENGRGNFPPRFSGLQFPNYSSELNVNALELDDSALYLCASSLRAGDNEQFFGPGTRLTVL.

The chain employs TRBV11-3 and TRBJ2-5, with 7 positions matching TRBD1. The J segment lost 2 bases and the V segment lost 5 bases, leaving 5 bases of the junction unmatched. CDR1 and CDR2 (germline): SGHNT, YENEEA. The CDR3 has 14 residues. CDR3 nucleotide sequence: TGTGCCAGCAGCAAAAGACAGGGACAAGAGACCCAGTACTTC. The encoded protein is CASSKRQGQETQYF.

This clone was picked up one time. Other DNA sequences in the sample encode the same CDR3. The rearrangement uses TRBV5-1 and TRBJ2-7; tentatively, D is TRBD1 (5 bases). Germline V gene data show CDR1 as SGHRS and CDR2 as YFSETQ. Between the trimmed V and J ends, which lost 0 bases and 5 bases, there was a span of 6 bases. The CDR3 spans 12 residues. The CDR3 nucleotides read TGCGCCAGCAGCTTGGTCAGGGACGAGCAGTACTTC. It yields the protein CASSLVRDEQYF.

This clone was observed a few times. The rearrangement links TRBV9 to TRBJ1-1, with D perhaps matching TRBD1 (6 bases). Per the germline V gene, CDR1 is SGDLS and CDR2 is YYNGEE. V gave up 0 bases and J gave up 6 bases, with 9 bases separating them. The CDR3 has 13 amino acids. The DNA of the CDR3 is TGTGCCAGCAGCGTAGAGCAGGGGTCTGAAGCTTTCTTT. Translating gives CASSVEQGSEAFF.

V gene TRBV4-3 combines with J gene TRBJ2-1, with TRBD2 matching over 11 bases. Germline CDR1 and CDR2: LGHNA and YSLEER. The V and J ends lost 2 bases and 1 base, in that order; junction bases with no gene match: 7. This CDR3 is 18 amino acids long. The CDR3 coding sequence is TGCGCCAGCAGCCAACCCAGACTAGCGGGAATTTCCTACAATGAGCAGTTCTTC. Translation: CASSQPRLAGISYNEQFF.

The chain couples TRBV6-1 to TRBJ2-5; 12 bases agree with TRBD2. The length of the CDR3 is 17 residues. Germline CDR1 MNHNS, CDR2 SASEGT. Trimming removed 2 bases from V and 4 bases from J; junction bases left unmatched: 8. CDR3 sequence (DNA): TGTGCCAGCAGTGAATTCGGGCCTAGCGGGGGGGTAGAGACCCAGTACTTC. The encoded protein is CASSEFGPSGGVETQYF.

The rearrangement uses TRBV28 and TRBJ2-7, with D perhaps TRBD1 (6 bases). V gave up 7 bases and J gave up 2 bases, with 15 bases separating them. The CDR3 totals 14 residues. The germline CDR1 and CDR2 sequences are MDHEN and SYDVKM. In DNA, the CDR3 is TGTGCCAGCACCTTGGCAGGGGCCACCTACGAGCAGTACTTC. Residues: CASTLAGATYEQYF.

This clone was seen once. CDR3 nucleotide sequence: TGTGCCAGCAGCTTAACCGGGGGGGAGAACACCGGGGAGCTGTTTTTT. Its protein product is CASSLTGGENTGELFF. The J gene is TRBJ2-2, the V gene TRBV7-3; 8 positions agree with TRBD2. This CDR3 region has 16 residues. Losses at the gene ends were 0 bases for V and 1 base for J; bases not matched to a gene: 1. CDR1 and CDR2 (germline): SGHTA, FQGTGA.

The chain uses TRBV27 and TRBJ2-7; 8 nucleotides match TRBD2. The CDR3 spans 13 residues. Trimming cost V 6 bases and J 3 bases; bases outside gene matches: 4. CDR1 is MNHEY and CDR2 is SMNVEV in the germline V gene (reference sequence). The CDR3 bases are TGTGCCAGCAGGTTAAGCGGGAGCTACGAGCAGTACTTC. It yields the protein CASRLSGSYEQYF.

This clone was recorded only once. V is TRBV28 and J is TRBJ1-5; D is unclear. Trimming left V 2 bases short and J 6 bases short, with 11 bases between. The CDR3 has 14 amino acids. Per germline, CDR1 MDHEN and CDR2 SYDVKM. CDR3 region: CASSLIQSRQPQHF. Here the CDR3 DNA reads TGTGCCAGCAGTTTAATCCAGTCTCGTCAGCCCCAGCATTTT. Full variable domain (missing parts from reference TRBV28 and TRBJ1-5): DVKVTQSSRYLVKRTGEKVFLECVQDMDHENMFWYRQDPGLGLRLIYFSYDVKMKEKGDIPEGYSVSREKKERFSLILESASTNQTSMYLCASSLIQSRQPQHFGDGTRLSIL.

The chain recombines TRBV6-2 or TRBV6-3 with TRBJ2-6; TRBD2 aligns across 9 bases. V lost 1 base, J lost 12 bases, and 10 bases stayed unmatched. The CDR3 is 16 residues long. The germline gives CDR1 MNHEY, CDR2 SVGEGT. This CDR3 is CASSYWRAGGPSVLTF. Here the CDR3 DNA reads TGTGCCAGCAGTTACTGGAGGGCGGGAGGGCCCTCCGTCCTGACTTTC.

The chain is built from TRBV2 and TRBJ1-1; no firm D call. Trimming removed 3 bases at V and 11 bases at J, with 25 bases between. The length of the CDR3 is 16 residues. Germline loops: CDR1 SNHLY, CDR2 FYNNEI. The CDR3 nucleotides are TGTGCCAGCAGTGAGAGAGGAGGAGGATTCTGGTCTTCGGCTTTCTTT. As protein: CASSERGGGFWSSAFF. The full variable domain, in which reference TRBV2 and TRBJ1-1 provide the parts outside the CDR3, is EPEVTQTPSHQVTQMGQEVILRCVPISNHLYFYWYRQILGQKVEFLVSFYNNEISEKSEIFDDQFSVERPDGSNFTLKIRSTKLEDSAMYFCASSERGGGFWSSAFFGQGTRLTVV.

This rearrangement joins TRBV19 to TRBJ2-2; D gene ambiguous. There are 14 residues in the CDR3. Germline V gene lookup returns CDR1 LNHDA and CDR2 SQIVND (reference sequence). Trimming left V 8 bases short and J 2 bases short, with 12 bases between. The CDR3 region is CASSNQVNTGELFF. Here the CDR3 DNA reads TGTGCCAGTTCTAATCAGGTTAACACCGGGGAGCTGTTTTTT.

The V call is TRBV6-2 or TRBV6-3, the J call TRBJ2-7, with D maybe TRBD1 (6 bases). V shed 4 bases and J shed 7 bases, with 26 bases lying between them. The CDR3 has 17 amino acids. In germline, CDR1 is MNHEY, CDR2 SVGEGT. The CDR3 protein is CASSSTRDRIRFWEQYF. The CDR3 DNA follows: TGTGCCAGCAGTTCCACCCGAGACAGGATTCGGTTCTGGGAGCAGTACTTC.

The chain is built from TRBV18 and TRBJ2-7, with TRBD2 matching over 12 bases. Germline V gene lookup returns CDR1 KGHSH and CDR2 LQKENI. The CDR3 is made up of 17 amino acids. With 3 bases clipped from V and 6 bases from J, the junction kept 12 bases outside the gene matches. DNA for the CDR3: TGTGCCAGCTCACCCCCTGGACTAGCGGGGACTTTAATCGAGCAGTACTTC. Its protein product is CASSPPGLAGTLIEQYF.

V is TRBV27 and J is TRBJ2-7, with 7 bases aligning to TRBD1. The CDR3 has 17 amino acids. J gave up 4 bases and V 0 bases, and 12 bases lay outside the gene matches. Germline lookup yields CDR1 MNHEY and CDR2 SMNVEV (reference sequence). CDR3 nucleotides: TGTGCCAGCAGTTTATCGCGCCTCCGGGACAGTTCTTACGAGCAGTACTTC. Its protein product is CASSLSRLRDSSYEQYF.

This clone was detected only once. The chain recombines TRBV5-1 with TRBJ2-1, with 9 positions matching TRBD2. The CDR3 extends over 15 amino acids. Unmatched junction bases numbered 3, after V lost 1 base and J lost 4 bases. CDR1 and CDR2 (germline): SGHRS, YFSETQ. CDR3 sequence: CASSLPTSGYNEQFF. For the CDR3, the DNA is TGCGCCAGCAGCTTGCCGACTAGCGGTTACAATGAGCAGTTCTTC.

This chain joins TRBV6-5 and TRBJ2-5; 7 bases fit TRBD2. The CDR3 length is 15 residues. V gave up 2 bases and J gave up 5 bases; unmatched junction bases: 8. In germline, CDR1 is MNHEY, CDR2 SVGAGI. The CDR3 here is CASSYPLGREETQYF. CDR3 bases: TGTGCCAGCAGTTACCCCCTGGGGAGGGAGGAGACCCAGTACTTC.

This clone was seen just once. The chain has TRBV6-5 and TRBJ2-1; D may be TRBD2 (7 bases). The germline V and J ends were trimmed by 6 bases and 4 bases, with 16 bases remaining between them. The germline gives CDR1 MNHEY, CDR2 SVGAGI. This CDR3 is built from 15 residues. CDR3 region: CASSREGGVYNEQFF. CDR3 nucleotides: TGTGCCAGCAGCAGAGAGGGGGGGGTTTACAATGAGCAGTTCTTC.

The genes are TRBV28 and TRBJ2-1, with 9 nucleotides matching TRBD2. CDR3 length: 16 amino acids. In germline, CDR1 is MDHEN, CDR2 SYDVKM. V shed 5 bases and J 10 bases; nucleotides not matched to a gene: 15. CDR3 DNA: TGTGCCAGCAGTGCAGCTCGCGGGAGGGGATCATTGGAGCAGTTCTTC. It translates to CASSAARGRGSLEQFF.

The chain uses TRBV6-2 or TRBV6-3 and TRBJ2-2, with a weak D call TRBD2 (6 bases). V was clipped by 2 bases and J by 7 bases, with 11 bases between them. The length of the CDR3 is 14 residues. Germline V CDR1 and CDR2: MNHEY, SVGEGT. CDR3 sequence (DNA): TGTGCCAGCAGTTACGGGCGGGAAGGCGGGGAGCTGTTTTTT. Amino acid sequence: CASSYGREGGELFF.